A single sample is the source of the 10 T cell receptor beta chains below, sequenced in a study of T cell responses to AZD1222 COVID-19 vaccine. Sequencing was performed with immunoSEQ multiplex PCR; in TCRdb, only in-frame clones are kept and a portion is missing. The sample holds some 86,000 clones, 75% to 95% seen once. This sample comprised peripheral blood, obtained 28 days after the second AZD1222 dose. Source of these receptors: an adult who received the AZD1222 COVID-19 vaccine.

The chain links TRBV5-1 to TRBJ2-5, with unresolved D. The CDR3 is 17 residues long. CDR1 and CDR2 (germline): SGHRS, YFSETQ. With 5 bases removed from V and 2 bases from J, the gap between germline ends came to 22 bases. CDR3 nucleotides: TGCGCCAGCAGACTAAGGGCCTCAGACTTGGGTCAAGAGACCCAGTACTTC. Protein product: CASRLRASDLGQETQYF.

The chain carries TRBV30 and TRBJ1-2; D not certain. V lost 0 bases and J 6 bases, leaving 8 bases between the germline ends. The CDR3 spans 12 residues. CDR1 is GTSNPN and CDR2 is SVGIG in the germline V gene (reference sequence). Here the CDR3 reads CAWSVNGDGYTF. In DNA, the CDR3 is TGTGCCTGGAGTGTTAACGGGGATGGCTACACCTTC. The whole variable domain, filled in from reference TRBV30 and TRBJ1-2, reads SQTIHQWPATLVQPVGSPLSLECTVEGTSNPNLYWYRQAAGRGLQLLFYSVGIGQISSEVPQNLSASRPQDRQFILSSKKLLLSDSGFYLCAWSVNGDGYTFGSGTRLTVV.

The rearrangement uses TRBV7-9 and TRBJ1-1; D is ambiguous. Germline CDR1 and CDR2: SEHNR and FQNEAQ (reference sequence). Trimming removed 1 base from V and 9 bases from J, with 15 bases in between. The CDR3 consists of 14 residues. The CDR3 DNA sequence: TGTGCCAGCAGCTTAGTTCCGCCTGGCTTGAAAGCTTTCTTT. Its protein product is CASSLVPPGLKAFF.

This chain connects TRBV20-1 to TRBJ2-7; 10 nucleotides match TRBD1. In germline, CDR1 is DFQATT, CDR2 SNEGSKA (reference sequence). The CDR3 has 11 amino acids. V gave up 8 bases and J gave up 5 bases; unmatched junction bases: 3. The CDR3 nucleotides are TGCAGTTTCGGGACAGGGGACGAGCAGTACTTC. Translating gives CSFGTGDEQYF.

This clone was seen more than once but under ten times. The genes are TRBV7-2 and TRBJ2-7; 10 bases are shared with TRBD2. The CDR3 contains 18 residues. The germline CDR1 and CDR2 sequences are SGHTA and FQGNSA. The junction had 14 bases not matched to a gene; V was cut back by 5 bases and J by 1 base. This CDR3 is CASSREGSALAGSYEQYF. The CDR3 coding sequence is TGTGCCAGCAGCAGAGAGGGGAGTGCACTAGCGGGGTCCTACGAGCAGTACTTC.

The V call is TRBV19, the J call TRBJ1-4; 8 positions agree with TRBD1. The CDR3 loop spans 14 amino acids. Germline lookup yields CDR1 LNHDA and CDR2 SQIVND (reference sequence). Unmatched junction bases numbered 2, after V lost 5 bases and J lost 3 bases. The CDR3, as DNA: TGTGCCAGTAGTCGGACAGGGTCTAATGAAAAACTGTTTTTT. This gives the protein CASSRTGSNEKLFF.

V usage is TRBV30 and J usage is TRBJ2-3; TRBD1 might be the D (5 bases). The germline V gene encodes CDR1 GTSNPN and CDR2 SVGIG (reference sequence). This CDR3 is built from 13 residues. V lost 2 bases, J lost 0 bases, and 6 bases lay in between. CDR3 region: CAWSRQSTDTQYF. As DNA, the CDR3 is TGTGCCTGGAGTCGACAGAGCACAGATACGCAGTATTTT.

The rearrangement links TRBV11-2 to TRBJ1-4; maybe TRBD1 (5 bases). The germline V gene has CDR1 SGHAT and CDR2 FQNNGV. This CDR3 spans 16 amino acids. Trimming left V 1 base short and J 8 bases short, with 17 bases between. This CDR3 is CASSLGTGGWREKLFF. In DNA, the CDR3 is TGTGCCAGCAGCTTAGGAACCGGGGGTTGGAGAGAAAAACTGTTTTTT.

This chain connects TRBV5-1 to TRBJ1-2, with 7 positions matching TRBD1. The CDR3 is 14 residues long. In germline, CDR1 is SGHRS, CDR2 YFSETQ. The V gene end was trimmed by 0 bases and the J gene end by 8 bases; junction bases not matched to a gene: 7. The CDR3 DNA reads TGCGCCAGCAGCTTGGGACAGGGAAGTTACGGCTACACCTTC. This translates into CASSLGQGSYGYTF.

The V and J genes are TRBV29-1 and TRBJ1-5, with 9 positions matching TRBD1. The CDR3 length is 14 residues. The germline gives CDR1 SQVTM, CDR2 ANQGSEA. With V trimmed by 6 bases and J by 3 bases, 6 bases remained unmatched. Here the CDR3 reads CSVITGGNNQPQHF. DNA of the CDR3: TGCAGCGTGATTACAGGGGGCAACAATCAGCCCCAGCATTTT.